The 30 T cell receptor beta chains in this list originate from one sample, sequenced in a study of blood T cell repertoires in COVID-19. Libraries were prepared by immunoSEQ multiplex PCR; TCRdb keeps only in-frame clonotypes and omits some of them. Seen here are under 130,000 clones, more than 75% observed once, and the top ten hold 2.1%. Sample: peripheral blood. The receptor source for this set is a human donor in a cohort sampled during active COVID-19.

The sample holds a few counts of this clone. CDR3 nucleotide sequence: TGTGCCAGCAGTCGCGGCAGGGGAGATCAGCCCCAGCATTTT. Translated: CASSRGRGDQPQHF. The chain joins TRBV6-5 to TRBJ1-5; a possible D gene is TRBD1 (6 bases). The CDR3 extends over 14 amino acids. From germline, CDR1 is MNHEY and CDR2 SVGAGI. V was cut by 5 bases and J by 5 bases, with 13 bases left in between.

The chain's CDR3 is CASSGRGSTDTQYF. The CDR3 DNA follows: TGTGCCAGCAGTGGCAGGGGTAGCACAGATACGCAGTATTTT. The chain combines TRBV25-1 with TRBJ2-3; a possible D gene is TRBD1 (6 bases). This CDR3 has 14 residues. The germline V and J ends were trimmed by 4 bases and 0 bases, with 8 bases remaining between them. From germline, CDR1 is MGHDK and CDR2 SYGVNS. The whole variable domain, filled in from reference TRBV25-1 and TRBJ2-3, reads EADIYQTPRYLVIGTGKKITLECSQTMGHDKMYWYQQDPGMELHLIHYSYGVNSTEKGDLSSESTVSRIRTEHFPLTLESARPSHTSQYLCASSGRGSTDTQYFGPGTRLTVL.

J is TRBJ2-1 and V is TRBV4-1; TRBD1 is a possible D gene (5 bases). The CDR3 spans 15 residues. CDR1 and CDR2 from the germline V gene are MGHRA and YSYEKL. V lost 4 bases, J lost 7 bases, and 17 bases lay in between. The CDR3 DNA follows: TGCGCCAGCAGCCCTAATTACGCAGGGTCGAATGAGCAGTTCTTC. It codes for CASSPNYAGSNEQFF.

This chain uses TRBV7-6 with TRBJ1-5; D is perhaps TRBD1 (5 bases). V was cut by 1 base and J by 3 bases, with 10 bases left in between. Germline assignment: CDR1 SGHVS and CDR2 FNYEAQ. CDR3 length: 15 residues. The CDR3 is CASSLDQGFNQPQHF. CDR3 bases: TGTGCCAGCAGCTTAGATCAGGGATTCAATCAGCCCCAGCATTTT.

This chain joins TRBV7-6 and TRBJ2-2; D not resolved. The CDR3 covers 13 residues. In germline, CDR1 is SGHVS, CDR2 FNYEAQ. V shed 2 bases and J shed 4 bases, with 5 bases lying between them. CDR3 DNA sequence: TGTGCCAGCAGCTTATCAGGCACCGGGGAGCTGTTTTTT. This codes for CASSLSGTGELFF.

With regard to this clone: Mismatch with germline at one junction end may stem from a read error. CDR3 sequence reads: CARRLRGGRKAGANVLTF. Here the CDR3 DNA reads TGCGCCCGCAGGTTGCGGGGGGGGCGCAAGGCTGGGGCCAACGTCCTGACTTTC. This chain uses TRBV23-1 with TRBJ2-6, with TRBD2 matching over 9 bases. TRBV23-1 counts as an open reading frame of uncertain function. This CDR3 comprises 18 residues.

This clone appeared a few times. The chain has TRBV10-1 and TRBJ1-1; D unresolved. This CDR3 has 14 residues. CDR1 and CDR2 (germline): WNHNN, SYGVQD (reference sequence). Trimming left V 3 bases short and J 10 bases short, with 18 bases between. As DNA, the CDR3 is TGCGCCAGCAGTGAATTCTGCAGTTTCGAGGGAGCTTTCTTT. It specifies CASSEFCSFEGAFF.

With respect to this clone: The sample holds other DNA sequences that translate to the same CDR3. The CDR3 nucleotides read TGCAGCGTTCGGGAGGGCACTGAAGCTTTCTTT. It is translated as CSVREGTEAFF. J is TRBJ1-1 and V is TRBV29-1, with D unclear. V lost 5 bases, J lost 4 bases, and 8 bases lay in between. This CDR3 contains 11 residues. Germline V gene lookup returns CDR1 SQVTM and CDR2 ANQGSEA.

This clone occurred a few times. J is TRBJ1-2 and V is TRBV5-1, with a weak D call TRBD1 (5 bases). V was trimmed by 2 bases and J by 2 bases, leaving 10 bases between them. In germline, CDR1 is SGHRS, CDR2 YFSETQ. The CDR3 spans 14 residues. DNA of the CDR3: TGCGCCAGCAGCTTTGCCACAGGAAACTATGGCTACACCTTC. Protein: CASSFATGNYGYTF.

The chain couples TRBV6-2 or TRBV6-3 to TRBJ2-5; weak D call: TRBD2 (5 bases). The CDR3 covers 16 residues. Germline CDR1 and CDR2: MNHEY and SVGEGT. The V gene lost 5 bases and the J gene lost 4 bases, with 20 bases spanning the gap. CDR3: CASSAPRGLLGETQYF. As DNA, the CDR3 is TGTGCCAGCAGTGCCCCGAGAGGACTCCTCGGAGAGACCCAGTACTTC.

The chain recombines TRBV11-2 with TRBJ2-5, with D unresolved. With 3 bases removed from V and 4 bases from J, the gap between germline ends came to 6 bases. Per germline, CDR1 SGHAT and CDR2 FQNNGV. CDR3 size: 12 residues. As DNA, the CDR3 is TGTGCCAGCAGCTTGAGGAGAGAGACCCAGTACTTC. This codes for CASSLRRETQYF. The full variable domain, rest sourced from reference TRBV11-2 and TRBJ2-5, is EAGVAQSPRYKIIEKRQSVAFWCNPISGHATLYWYQQILGQGPKLLIQFQNNGVVDDSQLPKDRFSAERLKGVDSTLKIQPAKLEDSAVYLCASSLRRETQYFGPGTRLLVL.

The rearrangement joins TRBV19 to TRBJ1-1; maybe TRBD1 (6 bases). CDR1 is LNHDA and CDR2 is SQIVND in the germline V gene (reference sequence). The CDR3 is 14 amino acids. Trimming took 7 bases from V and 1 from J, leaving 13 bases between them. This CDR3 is CASTQGRTNTEAFF. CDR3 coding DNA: TGTGCCAGTACTCAGGGGCGGACGAACACTGAAGCTTTCTTT.

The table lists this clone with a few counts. The CDR3 sequence is CASSLQVEETQYF. The CDR3 bases are TGTGCCAGCAGCTTGCAGGTAGAAGAGACCCAGTACTTC. V usage is TRBV5-5 and J usage is TRBJ2-5; D is undetermined. This CDR3 is built from 13 residues. Germline assignment: CDR1 SGHKS and CDR2 YYEKEE (reference sequence). Trimming took 1 base from V and 3 from J, leaving 7 bases between them.

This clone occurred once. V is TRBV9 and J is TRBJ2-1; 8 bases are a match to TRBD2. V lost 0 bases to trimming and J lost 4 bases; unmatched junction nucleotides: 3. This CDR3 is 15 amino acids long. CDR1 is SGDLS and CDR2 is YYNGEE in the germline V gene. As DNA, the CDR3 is TGTGCCAGCAGCGTAGGCGGGGGGCCATACAATGAGCAGTTCTTC. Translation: CASSVGGGPYNEQFF.

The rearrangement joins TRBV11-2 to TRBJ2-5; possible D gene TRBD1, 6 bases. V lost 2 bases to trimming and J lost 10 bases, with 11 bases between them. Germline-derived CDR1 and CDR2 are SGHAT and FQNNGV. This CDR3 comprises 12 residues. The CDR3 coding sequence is TGTGCCAGCAGCTTACCCCAAGGGGGCCAGTACTTC. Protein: CASSLPQGGQYF.

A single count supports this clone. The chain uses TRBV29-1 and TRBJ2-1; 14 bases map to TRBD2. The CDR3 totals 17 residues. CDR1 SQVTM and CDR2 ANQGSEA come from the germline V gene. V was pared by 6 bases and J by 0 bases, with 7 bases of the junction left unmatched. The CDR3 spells CSVFGLAGGFSYNEQFF. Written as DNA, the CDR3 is TGCAGCGTCTTCGGACTAGCGGGAGGTTTCTCCTACAATGAGCAGTTCTTC.

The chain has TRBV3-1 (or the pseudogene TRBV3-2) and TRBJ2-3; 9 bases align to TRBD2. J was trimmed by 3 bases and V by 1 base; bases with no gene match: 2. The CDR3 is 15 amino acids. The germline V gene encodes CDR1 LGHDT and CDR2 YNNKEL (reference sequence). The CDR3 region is CASSQASGATDTQYF. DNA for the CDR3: TGTGCCAGCAGCCAAGCTAGCGGGGCTACAGATACGCAGTATTTT.

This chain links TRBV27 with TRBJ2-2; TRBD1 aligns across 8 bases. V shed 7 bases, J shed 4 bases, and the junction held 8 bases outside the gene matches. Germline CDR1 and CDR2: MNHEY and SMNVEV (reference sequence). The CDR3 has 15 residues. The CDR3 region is CASTPTGGPTGELFF. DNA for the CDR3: TGTGCCAGCACACCCACAGGGGGACCCACCGGGGAGCTGTTTTTT.

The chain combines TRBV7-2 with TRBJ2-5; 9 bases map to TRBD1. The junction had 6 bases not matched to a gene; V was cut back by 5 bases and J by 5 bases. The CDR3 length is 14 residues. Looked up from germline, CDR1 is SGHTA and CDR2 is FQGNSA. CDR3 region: CASSTGGASETQYF. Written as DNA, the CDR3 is TGTGCCAGCAGCACAGGGGGCGCGTCTGAGACCCAGTACTTC.

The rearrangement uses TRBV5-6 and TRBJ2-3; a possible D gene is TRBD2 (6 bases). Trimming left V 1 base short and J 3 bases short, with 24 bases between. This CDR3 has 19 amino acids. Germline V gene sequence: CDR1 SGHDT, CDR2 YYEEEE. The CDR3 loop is CASSLFLGQASARTDTQYF. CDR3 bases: TGTGCCAGCAGCTTGTTCCTTGGGCAGGCTAGCGCCCGGACAGATACGCAGTATTTT.

The CDR3 DNA is TGTGCCAGCTCAAGTAGAAACACTGAAGCTTTCTTT. Its translation: CASSSRNTEAFF. The rearrangement uses TRBV18 and TRBJ1-1; D is ambiguous. V dropped 5 bases and J dropped 2 bases, with 6 bases sitting between them. Germline loops: CDR1 KGHSH, CDR2 LQKENI. The length of the CDR3 is 12 residues.

CDR3 region: CASRRGGLGEKLFF. In nucleotides, the CDR3 is TGTGCCAGCAGGCGGGGGGGCTTAGGTGAAAAACTGTTTTTT. The chain carries TRBV28 and TRBJ1-4, with a tentative D call TRBD1 (6 bases). Germline values: CDR1 MDHEN, CDR2 SYDVKM. CDR3 length equals 14 residues. V was clipped by 6 bases and J by 7 bases, with 15 bases between them. Full variable domain (rest looked up from reference TRBV28 and TRBJ1-4): DVKVTQSSRYLVKRTGEKVFLECVQDMDHENMFWYRQDPGLGLRLIYFSYDVKMKEKGDIPEGYSVSREKKERFSLILESASTNQTSMYLCASRRGGLGEKLFFGSGTQLSVL.

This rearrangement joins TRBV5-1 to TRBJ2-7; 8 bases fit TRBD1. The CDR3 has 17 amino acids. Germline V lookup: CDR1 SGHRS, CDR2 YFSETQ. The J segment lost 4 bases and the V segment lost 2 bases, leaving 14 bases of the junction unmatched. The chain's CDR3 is CASSLFAQGVLGYEQYF. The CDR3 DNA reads TGCGCCAGCAGCTTATTCGCACAGGGGGTACTGGGGTACGAGCAGTACTTC. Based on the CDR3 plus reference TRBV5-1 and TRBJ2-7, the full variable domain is KAGVTQTPRYLIKTRGQQVTLSCSPISGHRSVSWYQQTPGQGLQFLFEYFSETQRNKGNFPGRFSGRQFSNSRSEMNVSTLELGDSALYLCASSLFAQGVLGYEQYFGPGTRLTVT.

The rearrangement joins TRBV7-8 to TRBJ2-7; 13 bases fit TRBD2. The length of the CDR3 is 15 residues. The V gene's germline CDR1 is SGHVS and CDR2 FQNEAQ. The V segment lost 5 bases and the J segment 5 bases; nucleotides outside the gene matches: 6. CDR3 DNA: TGTGCCAGCAGCCCACTAGCGGGAGGGCGGAACGAGCAGTACTTC. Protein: CASSPLAGGRNEQYF.

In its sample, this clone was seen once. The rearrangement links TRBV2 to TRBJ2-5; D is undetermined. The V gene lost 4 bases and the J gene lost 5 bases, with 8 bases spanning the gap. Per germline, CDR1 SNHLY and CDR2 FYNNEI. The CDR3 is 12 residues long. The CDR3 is CASSAGGETQYF. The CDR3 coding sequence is TGTGCCAGCAGTGCGGGTGGCGAGACCCAGTACTTC.

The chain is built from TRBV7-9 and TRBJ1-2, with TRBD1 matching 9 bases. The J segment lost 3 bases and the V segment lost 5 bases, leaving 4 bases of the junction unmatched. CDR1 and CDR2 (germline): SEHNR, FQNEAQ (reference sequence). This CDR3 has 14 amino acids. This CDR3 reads CASSPRTGDYGYTF. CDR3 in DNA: TGTGCCAGCAGCCCGCGGACAGGGGACTATGGCTACACCTTC.

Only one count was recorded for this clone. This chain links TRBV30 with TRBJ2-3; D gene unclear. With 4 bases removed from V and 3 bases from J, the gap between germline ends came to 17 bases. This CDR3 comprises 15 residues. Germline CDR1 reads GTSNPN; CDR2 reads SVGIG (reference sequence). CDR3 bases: TGTGCCTGGACCCAGGATCCCATCGGTACAGATACGCAGTATTTT. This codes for CAWTQDPIGTDTQYF. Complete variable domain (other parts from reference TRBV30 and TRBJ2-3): SQTIHQWPATLVQPVGSPLSLECTVEGTSNPNLYWYRQAAGRGLQLLFYSVGIGQISSEVPQNLSASRPQDRQFILSSKKLLLSDSGFYLCAWTQDPIGTDTQYFGPGTRLTVL.

The CDR3 protein is CASSQDRGWTEAFF. The CDR3 nucleotides read TGCGCCAGCAGCCAAGATAGGGGGTGGACTGAAGCTTTCTTT. V is TRBV4-3 and J is TRBJ1-1; weak D call: TRBD1 (6 bases). This CDR3 contains 14 residues. Germline assignment: CDR1 LGHNA and CDR2 YSLEER. V shed 0 bases and J shed 5 bases, with 10 bases lying between them.

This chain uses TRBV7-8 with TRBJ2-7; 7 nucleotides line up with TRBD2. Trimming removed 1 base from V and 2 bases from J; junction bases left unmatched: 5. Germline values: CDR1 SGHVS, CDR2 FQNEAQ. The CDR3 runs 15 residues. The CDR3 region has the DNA TGTGCCAGCAGCTTAGAAGCGGGGACCCCCTACGAGCAGTACTTC. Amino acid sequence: CASSLEAGTPYEQYF.

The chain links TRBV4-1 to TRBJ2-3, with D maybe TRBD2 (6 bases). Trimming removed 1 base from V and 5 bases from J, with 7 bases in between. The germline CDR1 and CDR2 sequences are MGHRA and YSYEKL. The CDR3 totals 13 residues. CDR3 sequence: CASSQVGGDTQYF. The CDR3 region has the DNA TGCGCCAGCAGCCAAGTCGGGGGAGATACGCAGTATTTT.